These 27 T cell receptor beta chains were all obtained from the same sample, sequenced in a study of cytomegalovirus exposure and HLA in healthy donors (dated by TCRdb to the late 2010s). Library preparation used the immunoSEQ multiplex PCR assay. For the multiplex PCR, a mixture combining 60 forward primers for TCR Vbeta segments and 13 reverse primers for TCR Jbeta segments was used. TCRdb obtained this table from immuneACCESS and retained in-frame rearrangements with V and J assigned. These tables miss some clones; where compared with another copy, unresolved V genes account for less than half of the shortfall, and the remainder is unexplained. The sample includes 160,000 or so clones, with about 88% observed a single time. The top ten clonotypes cover around 1.8% of the sample. The sample taken for sequencing was PBMCs. The receptors were sampled from a young woman in good health and CMV-seronegative.

This clone has a single count. This sequence joins TRBV2 and TRBJ2-5; 8 bases match TRBD1. Germline V gene data show CDR1 as SNHLY and CDR2 as FYNNEI. This CDR3 region has 14 residues. With V trimmed by 5 bases and J by 4 bases, 6 bases remained unmatched. The CDR3 nucleotides read TGTGCCAGCAGTACACCCGGACAGGGAGAGACCCAGTACTTC. The encoded protein is CASSTPGQGETQYF.

The chain recombines TRBV10-3 with TRBJ2-5; TRBD1 matches 7 bases. CDR1 and CDR2 (germline): ENHRY, SYGVKD. There are 15 residues in the CDR3. V trimming: 8 bases; J trimming: 4 bases; junction bases outside the gene matches: 13. The CDR3 DNA follows: TGTGCCATCGGCAAGACAGGGACAAGTGGAGAGACCCAGTACTTC. Its translation is CAIGKTGTSGETQYF.

This chain connects TRBV28 to TRBJ2-1; D is perhaps TRBD1 (5 bases). Germline-derived CDR1 and CDR2 are MDHEN and SYDVKM. The length of the CDR3 is 16 residues. V was pared by 6 bases and J by 2 bases, with 17 bases between. CDR3 sequence: CASRTGAARAYNEQFF. The CDR3 DNA follows: TGTGCCAGCAGAACTGGGGCAGCGAGAGCCTACAATGAGCAGTTCTTC.

The chain links TRBV29-1 to TRBJ1-2; D gene ambiguous. The V gene's germline CDR1 is SQVTM and CDR2 ANQGSEA. With 7 bases removed from V and 3 bases from J, the gap between germline ends came to 15 bases. The CDR3 contains 13 residues. CDR3: CSAARQVDYGYTF. CDR3 nucleotide sequence: TGCAGCGCTGCCCGGCAGGTCGACTATGGCTACACCTTC.

The rearrangement joins TRBV28 to TRBJ2-3; 9 bases fit TRBD1. The V segment lost 7 bases and the J segment 0 bases; nucleotides outside the gene matches: 8. Germline V lookup: CDR1 MDHEN, CDR2 SYDVKM. This CDR3 has 16 amino acids. CDR3 sequence reads: CASTPHRGRSTDTQYF. The CDR3 nucleotides read TGTGCCAGCACACCACACAGGGGGCGCAGCACAGATACGCAGTATTTT.

The CDR3 loop is CATSRRVPYEQYF. The CDR3, as DNA: TGTGCCACCAGCCGGAGGGTCCCCTACGAGCAGTACTTC. The chain employs TRBV15 and TRBJ2-7, with a possible D match to TRBD2 (6 bases). V was cut by 5 bases and J by 2 bases, with 10 bases left in between. Germline CDR1 and CDR2: LNHNV and YYDKDF (reference sequence). The CDR3 runs 13 residues.

The rearrangement links TRBV5-1 to TRBJ2-3; TRBD2 agrees at 14 bases. V gave up 4 bases and J gave up 5 bases; unmatched junction bases: 12. The CDR3 runs 18 residues. Looked up from germline, CDR1 is SGHRS and CDR2 is YFSETQ. The CDR3 region is CASSILLGLAGAVDTQYF. The DNA of the CDR3 is TGCGCCAGCAGCATCCTTCTGGGACTAGCGGGAGCGGTAGATACGCAGTATTTT.

V usage is TRBV6-6 and J usage is TRBJ1-1; D is unresolved. Germline values: CDR1 MNHNY, CDR2 SVGAGI (reference sequence). The CDR3 sequence is 14 residues long. Trimming cost V 2 bases and J 2 bases, with 9 bases left between them. The CDR3 sequence: CASSYRPGNTEAFF. The CDR3 DNA reads TGTGCCAGCAGTTACCGGCCAGGAAACACTGAAGCTTTCTTT.

This chain connects TRBV5-6 to TRBJ1-4, with D possibly matching TRBD1 (6 bases). The CDR3 spans 15 residues. From germline, CDR1 is SGHDT and CDR2 YYEEEE. Trimming shortened V by 5 bases and J by 5 bases, and 16 bases separated the two germline ends. The CDR3, as DNA: TGTGCCAGCAGTCCCGTCCGTACAGGGAATGAAAAACTGTTTTTT. It specifies CASSPVRTGNEKLFF. The full variable domain, in which reference TRBV5-6 and TRBJ1-4 provide the parts outside the CDR3, is DAGVTQSPTHLIKTRGQQVTLRCSPKSGHDTVSWYQQALGQGPQFIFQYYEEEERQRGNFPDRFSGHQFPNYSSELNVNALLLGDSALYLCASSPVRTGNEKLFFGSGTQLSVL.

This clone was counted once. The rearrangement joins TRBV7-8 to TRBJ2-1; TRBD2 is a possible D gene (6 bases). CDR1 is SGHVS, CDR2 FQNEAQ, per germline. V lost 10 bases, J lost 4 bases, and 23 bases lay in between. The CDR3 spans 16 residues. CDR3 in amino acids: CATLTKRAEPYNEQFF. The CDR3 nucleotides are TGTGCCACCCTGACTAAGCGGGCCGAGCCTTACAATGAGCAGTTCTTC.

The V and J genes are TRBV30 and TRBJ1-3; TRBD1 agrees at 7 bases. This CDR3 has 16 amino acids. CDR1 and CDR2 (germline): GTSNPN, SVGIG (reference sequence). With V trimmed by 0 bases and J by 0 bases, 5 bases remained unmatched. CDR3 in DNA: TGTGCCTGGAGTGTAGGGACAGCGAGCTCTGGAAACACCATATATTTT. It is translated as CAWSVGTASSGNTIYF.

This clone was seen a single time. V usage is TRBV2 and J usage is TRBJ2-5; weak D call: TRBD1 (6 bases). CDR3 length equals 15 residues. The germline V gene has CDR1 SNHLY and CDR2 FYNNEI. Deletions cut 4 bases from V and 2 bases from J, with 14 bases between. As DNA, the CDR3 is TGTGCCAGCAGTGTATATCCAGGGGAGCAAGAGACCCAGTACTTC. The encoded protein is CASSVYPGEQETQYF.

The V gene is TRBV15, the J gene TRBJ1-1; TRBD1 agrees at 7 bases. The junction had 6 bases not matched to a gene; V was cut back by 3 bases and J by 2 bases. Germline-derived CDR1 and CDR2 are LNHNV and YYDKDF (reference sequence). The CDR3 loop spans 15 amino acids. The DNA of the CDR3 is TGTGCCACCAGCAGGACTGACAGGGAAAACACTGAAGCTTTCTTT. Amino acid sequence: CATSRTDRENTEAFF.

This chain connects TRBV5-1 to TRBJ1-6; D perhaps matches TRBD1 (6 bases). This CDR3 spans 16 amino acids. Germline lookup yields CDR1 SGHRS and CDR2 YFSETQ. The V end lost 0 bases, the J end lost 8 bases, and 15 bases lay between the germline ends. CDR3 amino acids: CASSLEAGGADSPLHF. The DNA for the CDR3 is TGCGCCAGCAGCTTGGAGGCTGGGGGCGCTGATTCACCCCTCCACTTT.

This chain links TRBV2 with TRBJ2-5; perhaps TRBD2 as D (6 bases). The length of the CDR3 is 15 residues. Trimming left V 5 bases short and J 2 bases short, with 15 bases between. Germline V lookup: CDR1 SNHLY, CDR2 FYNNEI. The CDR3 is CASSPWGGHQETQYF. The CDR3 DNA reads TGTGCCAGCAGTCCCTGGGGAGGACATCAAGAGACCCAGTACTTC.

The rearrangement joins TRBV9 to TRBJ2-1; 11 bases are shared with TRBD1. The CDR3 spans 16 residues. Trimming removed 3 bases from V and 7 bases from J; junction bases left unmatched: 9. Per germline, CDR1 SGDLS and CDR2 YYNGEE. The CDR3 loop is CASSEGGQGGENEQFF. CDR3 in DNA: TGTGCCAGCAGCGAGGGGGGACAGGGGGGGGAGAATGAGCAGTTCTTC.

The chain has TRBV4-1 and TRBJ2-3; 10 bases fit TRBD2. CDR3 length: 15 residues. Germline CDR1 and CDR2: MGHRA and YSYEKL. V dropped 4 bases and J dropped 3; count of bases not matched to a gene: 4. This CDR3 reads CASSLAGGQTDTQYF. The DNA for the CDR3 is TGCGCCAGCAGCCTAGCGGGGGGTCAAACAGATACGCAGTATTTT.

This sequence joins TRBV19 and TRBJ1-1, with D perhaps TRBD1 (5 bases). Looked up from germline, CDR1 is LNHDA and CDR2 is SQIVND (reference sequence). Trimming cost V 0 bases and J 9 bases, with 14 bases left between them. There are 14 residues in the CDR3. The CDR3 DNA reads TGTGCCAGTAGTATAGATCGGGGGGATCCTAAAGCTTTCTTT. The encoded protein is CASSIDRGDPKAFF. The complete variable domain, with remaining parts taken from reference TRBV19 and TRBJ1-1, reads DGGITQSPKYLFRKEGQNVTLSCEQNLNHDAMYWYRQDPGQGLRLIYYSQIVNDFQKGDIAEGYSVSREKKESFPLTVTSAQKNPTAFYLCASSIDRGDPKAFFGQGTRLTVV.

The rearrangement links TRBV28 to TRBJ1-5; possibly TRBD1 for D (5 bases). Germline CDR1 is MDHEN and CDR2 is SYDVKM. V was trimmed by 1 base and J by 5 bases, leaving 9 bases between them. There are 14 residues in the CDR3. As DNA, the CDR3 is TGTGCCAGCAGTTTATTGACAGCTTATCAGCCCCAGCATTTT. Amino acid sequence: CASSLLTAYQPQHF.

This clone was seen just once. Other DNA sequences from this sample encode an identical CDR3 as well. The chain uses TRBV19 and TRBJ1-6; the match to TRBD1 covers 9 bases. The CDR3 loop spans 13 amino acids. With 8 bases clipped from V and 7 bases from J, the junction kept 3 bases outside the gene matches. In germline, CDR1 is LNHDA, CDR2 SQIVND (reference sequence). The CDR3 bases are TGTGCCAGTGGGACAGGGCCAAATTCACCCCTCCACTTT. This sequence encodes CASGTGPNSPLHF.

The gene calls are TRBV2 and TRBJ2-2; D perhaps matches TRBD1 (5 bases). The CDR3 loop spans 14 amino acids. CDR1 is SNHLY, CDR2 FYNNEI, per germline. Trimming stripped 6 bases from V and 2 bases from J, with 10 bases between. The CDR3 coding sequence is TGTGCCAGCAGAAATCAGGGTAACACCGGGGAGCTGTTTTTT. As protein: CASRNQGNTGELFF.

CDR3 in DNA: TGTGCCATCAGAATCGGGACAAGCGATGAAGCTTTCTTT. Protein: CAIRIGTSDEAFF. This sequence joins TRBV10-3 and TRBJ1-1; D might be TRBD1 (6 bases). This CDR3 is 13 amino acids long. Germline CDR1 is ENHRY and CDR2 is SYGVKD. The V end was cut by 6 bases, the J end by 7 bases, with 15 bases between.

This clone has only one observation. The V gene is TRBV19, the J gene TRBJ2-6; a possible D gene is TRBD1 (6 bases). The CDR3 totals 18 residues. Trimming took 2 bases from V and 0 from J, leaving 14 bases between them. Germline loops: CDR1 LNHDA, CDR2 SQIVND (reference sequence). The DNA for the CDR3 is TGTGCCAGTAGTATAAAGGGCAGGGGAAGCTCTGGGGCCAACGTCCTGACTTTC. Translated, it gives CASSIKGRGSSGANVLTF.

V and J are TRBV11-2 and TRBJ1-4; D not certain. Per germline, CDR1 SGHAT and CDR2 FQNNGV. The CDR3 has 14 amino acids. Trimming took off 1 base at V and 15 bases at J, with 18 bases between the two ends. The CDR3 is CASSLGPLGLEVFF. The CDR3 bases are TGTGCCAGCAGCTTAGGCCCCCTTGGCCTAGAGGTGTTTTTT.

The chain carries TRBV28 and TRBJ2-7, with 9 bases that match TRBD1. Trimming at V came to 6 bases and at J to 7 bases, leaving 16 bases not matched to a gene. Germline lookup yields CDR1 MDHEN and CDR2 SYDVKM. This CDR3 has 16 residues. CDR3 protein: CASRKDRGLRWGEQYF. CDR3 DNA sequence: TGTGCCAGCAGAAAGGACAGGGGATTACGTTGGGGTGAGCAGTACTTC.

The rearrangement links TRBV2 to TRBJ1-5; D possibly corresponds to TRBD1 (5 bases). The V gene lost 4 bases and the J gene lost 5 bases, with 15 bases spanning the gap. This CDR3 contains 15 residues. In germline, CDR1 is SNHLY, CDR2 FYNNEI. CDR3 coding DNA: TGTGCCAGCAGTGGTCAAGTGTGGGGGGATCAGCCCCAGCATTTT. This sequence encodes CASSGQVWGDQPQHF. Full variable domain (rest looked up from reference TRBV2 and TRBJ1-5): EPEVTQTPSHQVTQMGQEVILRCVPISNHLYFYWYRQILGQKVEFLVSFYNNEISEKSEIFDDQFSVERPDGSNFTLKIRSTKLEDSAMYFCASSGQVWGDQPQHFGDGTRLSIL.

This chain connects TRBV13 to TRBJ1-5, with 7 nucleotides matching TRBD1. V was clipped by 3 bases and J by 7 bases; unmatched bases: 3. Germline V gene sequence: CDR1 PRHDT, CDR2 FYEKMQ (reference sequence). This CDR3 is 13 amino acids long. Here the CDR3 reads CASSLRGHQPQHF. The CDR3 nucleotides are TGTGCCAGCAGCTTGAGGGGGCACCAGCCCCAGCATTTT.